What follows are 4 T cell receptor beta chains derived from one specimen sequenced in a study of shared clonotypes between healthy human individuals. Here immunoSEQ multiplex PCR was the method, and the copy in TCRdb shows in-frame clones only, minus some. The sample shows about 500,000 clones, 75% to 80% of them seen only once. Input material: PBMCs. Receptors originate from a middle-aged woman in good health. Some clones in this sample may be carry-over from other donors' samples.

This chain connects TRBV6-1 to TRBJ2-5, with TRBD1 matching over 9 bases. The trim removed 4 bases at V and 0 bases at J, leaving 3 bases unmatched. This CDR3 region has 15 residues. Germline V gene data show CDR1 as MNHNS and CDR2 as SASEGT. This chain's CDR3 is CASSAGTGYQETQYF. CDR3 sequence (DNA): TGTGCCAGCAGTGCCGGGACAGGGTACCAAGAGACCCAGTACTTC.

This clone was seen only once. The chain couples TRBV27 to TRBJ2-7; D uncertain. The CDR3 is 10 residues long. The germline gives CDR1 MNHEY, CDR2 SMNVEV (reference sequence). Trimming stripped 10 bases from V and 7 bases from J, with 11 bases between. CDR3 bases: TGTGCCACCTCCCTTGGGGAGCAGTACTTC. This gives the protein CATSLGEQYF.

In the case of this clone: Given a far larger clone just one base away, this is likely a sequencing read error. The chain employs TRBV11-2 and TRBJ1-1; no reliable D call. CDR1 is SGHAT and CDR2 is FQNNGV in the germline V gene. The CDR3 spans 13 residues. The CDR3 loop reads CASSLQERTEASF. Written as DNA, the CDR3 is TGTGCCAGCAGCTTACAGGAAAGAACTGAAGCTTCCTTT. The variable domain in full, with the rest retrieved from reference TRBV11-2 and TRBJ1-1, is EAGVAQSPRYKIIEKRQSVAFWCNPISGHATLYWYQQILGQGPKLLIQFQNNGVVDDSQLPKDRFSAERLKGVDSTLKIQPAKLEDSAVYLCASSLQERTEASFGQGTRLTVV.

At least ten counts were recorded for this clone. This rearrangement joins TRBV19 to TRBJ1-1; D not certain. Germline V CDR1 and CDR2: LNHDA, SQIVND (reference sequence). This CDR3 comprises 13 residues. Between the trimmed V and J ends, which lost 3 bases and 0 bases, there was a span of 5 bases. The DNA for the CDR3 is TGTGCCAGTAGTATGTGGGTGAACACTGAAGCTTTCTTT. Its protein product is CASSMWVNTEAFF.